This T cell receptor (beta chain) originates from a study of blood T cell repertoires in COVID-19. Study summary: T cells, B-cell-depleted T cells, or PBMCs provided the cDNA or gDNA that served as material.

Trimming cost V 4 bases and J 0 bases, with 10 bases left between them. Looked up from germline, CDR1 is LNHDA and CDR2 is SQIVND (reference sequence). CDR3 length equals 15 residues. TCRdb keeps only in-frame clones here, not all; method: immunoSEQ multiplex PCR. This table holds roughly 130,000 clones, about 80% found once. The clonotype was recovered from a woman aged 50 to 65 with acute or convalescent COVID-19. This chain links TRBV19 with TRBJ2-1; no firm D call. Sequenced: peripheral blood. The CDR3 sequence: CASSRAVVSYNEQFF. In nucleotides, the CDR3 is TGTGCCAGTAGTAGGGCCGTGGTCTCCTACAATGAGCAGTTCTTC.